A single sample is the source of the 10 T cell receptor beta chains below, sequenced in a study of cytotoxic CD8 clonotypes in ibrutinib-treated CLL. The protocol was immunoSEQ multiplex PCR, while the TCRdb copy is restricted to in-frame clones and leaves out a portion. The data show approximately 97,000 clones, 77% seen once. The sample in question was PBMCs, obtained after 24 months of ibrutinib treatment. All receptors derive from a human donor with chronic lymphocytic leukemia.

V and J are TRBV7-3 and TRBJ1-2; tentatively, D is TRBD1 (5 bases). In germline, CDR1 is SGHTA, CDR2 FQGTGA. V lost 5 bases and J 4 bases, leaving 17 bases between the germline ends. CDR3 length equals 15 residues. The CDR3 here is CASSPDSSVGYGYTF. DNA for the CDR3: TGTGCCAGCAGCCCAGACAGCTCGGTGGGCTATGGCTACACCTTC.

The chain combines TRBV4-2 with TRBJ1-6, with 8 bases identical to TRBD1. The CDR3 is 15 residues long. Losses at the gene ends were 5 bases for V and 9 bases for J; bases not matched to a gene: 9. CDR1 is LGHNA and CDR2 is YNFKEQ in the germline V gene. CDR3: CASSLATGDTSPLHF. The CDR3 coding sequence is TGTGCCAGCAGCTTAGCGACAGGGGATACTTCACCCCTCCACTTT.

This sequence joins TRBV5-1 and TRBJ1-1, with 11 bases matching TRBD1. The CDR3 has 13 residues. V gave up 4 bases and J gave up 10 bases; unmatched junction bases: 6. Germline values: CDR1 SGHRS, CDR2 YFSETQ. The CDR3 spells CASSHGTGGVAFF. DNA of the CDR3: TGCGCCAGCAGCCACGGGACAGGGGGTGTAGCTTTCTTT.

This chain links TRBV28 with TRBJ1-5; no clear D. The CDR3 runs to 16 residues. The V gene lost 5 bases and the J gene lost 0 bases, with 14 bases spanning the gap. Germline V lookup: CDR1 MDHEN, CDR2 SYDVKM. Written as DNA, the CDR3 is TGTGCCAGCAGTCCCTACGGAGCGAATAGCAATCAGCCCCAGCATTTT. As protein: CASSPYGANSNQPQHF.

The chain joins TRBV29-1 to TRBJ2-5, with TRBD1 matching 11 bases. Trimming removed 3 bases from V and 1 base from J; junction bases left unmatched: 1. This CDR3 contains 14 residues. Germline CDR1 and CDR2: SQVTM and ANQGSEA. This chain's CDR3 is CSVDGTGGQETQYF. In DNA form, the CDR3 reads TGCAGCGTTGATGGGACAGGGGGCCAAGAGACCCAGTACTTC.

This clone appeared once. V usage is TRBV27 and J usage is TRBJ2-7, with D possibly TRBD1 on 6 matching bases. Germline CDR1 and CDR2: MNHEY and SMNVEV (reference sequence). V gave up 5 bases and J gave up 4 bases, with 15 bases separating them. CDR3 size: 14 residues. CDR3 nucleotide sequence: TGTGCCAGCAGTCTCCGGCAGGGGCGGTACGAGCAGTACTTC. Translating gives CASSLRQGRYEQYF.

The chain joins TRBV7-2 to TRBJ2-4; D gene unclear. CDR3 size: 13 residues. V was cut by 3 bases and J by 2 bases, with 5 bases left in between. CDR1 SGHTA and CDR2 FQGNSA come from the germline V gene. The CDR3 bases are TGTGCCAGCAGCTTGGTTACCAAAAACATTCAGTACTTC. It specifies CASSLVTKNIQYF.

V and J are TRBV28 and TRBJ2-7, with TRBD2 as a possible D gene (6 bases). Germline CDR1 and CDR2: MDHEN and SYDVKM. Trimming removed 6 bases from V and 7 bases from J, with 19 bases in between. The CDR3 totals 14 residues. For the CDR3, the DNA is TGTGCCAGCAGAGCCGGGGAGTTGGGGGGTGAGCAGTACTTC. It specifies CASRAGELGGEQYF.

With regard to this clone: The junction differs from germline at one of its ends, possibly a read error. The chain joins TRBV7-7 to TRBJ2-5; 14 nucleotides line up with TRBD2. This CDR3 is built from 17 residues. CDR1 SSHAT and CDR2 FNYEAQ come from the germline V gene (reference sequence). The CDR3 loop reads CASSSLTSGRGQETQYF. The CDR3 bases are TGTGCTAGCAGCTCATTGACTAGCGGGAGGGGACAAGAGACCCAGTACTTC.

The chain carries TRBV5-6 and TRBJ2-3, with TRBD1 matching over 7 bases. Germline V gives CDR1 SGHDT, CDR2 YYEEEE. The CDR3 extends over 14 amino acids. V trimming: 4 bases; J trimming: 4 bases; junction bases outside the gene matches: 6. The CDR3 DNA is TGTGCCAGCAGCCCACTTGACAGGGCAGATACGCAGTATTTT. It yields the protein CASSPLDRADTQYF.